The next 10 T cell receptor beta chains were all read from a single sample in a study of T cells in tuberculosis. Repertoires were generated with immunoSEQ multiplex PCR, while TCRdb's copy carries only in-frame clones and drops some. The sample shows around 45,000 clones, approximately 94% of them seen only once. Sequencing was performed on PBMCs. These receptors were taken from a donor under 30 with latent tuberculosis or without tuberculosis infection. Some clones in this sample may be carry-over from other donors' samples.

Only one count was recorded for this clone. The chain links TRBV7-2 to TRBJ1-2; D is undetermined. This CDR3 is built from 13 residues. With 2 bases removed from V and 3 bases from J, the gap between germline ends came to 7 bases. Germline CDR1 reads SGHTA; CDR2 reads FQGNSA. CDR3 sequence: CASSLSGYYGYTF. The CDR3 nucleotides are TGTGCCAGCAGCTTATCGGGATACTATGGCTACACCTTC.

V gene TRBV11-2 combines with J gene TRBJ1-3, with 7 bases that match TRBD1. The CDR3 loop spans 15 amino acids. CDR1 and CDR2 from the germline V gene are SGHAT and FQNNGV. With 4 bases clipped from V and 3 bases from J, the junction kept 6 bases outside the gene matches. In nucleotides, the CDR3 is TGTGCCAGCAGCTCATACAGGGGAAGTGGAAACACCATATATTTT. As protein: CASSSYRGSGNTIYF.

J is TRBJ1-1 and V is TRBV7-2; no definite D call. CDR1 is SGHTA and CDR2 is FQGNSA in the germline V gene. This CDR3 comprises 13 residues. The V gene lost 3 bases and the J gene lost 8 bases, with 13 bases spanning the gap. The CDR3, as DNA: TGTGCCAGCAGCTTTGGTGGCTTGCTCGAAGCTTTCTTT. It encodes CASSFGGLLEAFF.

This chain connects TRBV11-1 to TRBJ2-1, with D possibly matching TRBD2 (6 bases). The CDR3 spans 16 residues. The V end was cut by 2 bases, the J end by 5 bases, with 16 bases between. CDR1 is SGHAT and CDR2 is FQDESV in the germline V gene (reference sequence). The CDR3 sequence is CASSLLTFGGDNEQFF. The CDR3 bases are TGTGCCAGCAGCTTATTAACGTTCGGCGGGGACAATGAGCAGTTCTTC.

The V call is TRBV28, the J call TRBJ1-2; possible D gene TRBD1, 6 bases. The germline V and J ends were trimmed by 5 bases and 5 bases, with 9 bases remaining between them. Germline CDR1 is MDHEN and CDR2 is SYDVKM. CDR3 length: 12 residues. The CDR3 DNA is TGTGCCAGCAGTGCACAGGGTTATGGCTACACCTTC. Translating gives CASSAQGYGYTF.

This chain uses TRBV5-1 with TRBJ2-2; tentatively, D is TRBD1 (5 bases). Deletions cut 0 bases from V and 3 bases from J, with 12 bases between. Germline V gene data show CDR1 as SGHRS and CDR2 as YFSETQ. The CDR3 extends over 16 amino acids. The CDR3 sequence: CASSLEGSQYTGELFF. The CDR3 nucleotides read TGCGCCAGCAGCTTGGAGGGGTCGCAGTACACCGGGGAGCTGTTTTTT.

CDR3 region: CASSPLPRGQSSYEQYF. The CDR3 DNA sequence: TGTGCCAGCAGCCCCCTCCCCCGCGGGCAGAGCTCCTACGAGCAGTACTTC. The chain is built from TRBV7-3 and TRBJ2-7, with TRBD2 as a possible D gene (5 bases). The germline gives CDR1 SGHTA, CDR2 FQGTGA. With 5 bases removed from V and 0 bases from J, the gap between germline ends came to 20 bases. The CDR3 sequence is 17 residues long.

The CDR3 region has the DNA TGTGCCTGGTGCCCCCAGGGCTCCGAGCAGTACTTC. Amino acids: CAWCPQGSEQYF. The chain has TRBV30 and TRBJ2-7; D is perhaps TRBD1 (5 bases). The CDR3 covers 12 residues. Germline V CDR1 and CDR2: GTSNPN, SVGIG (reference sequence). The V and J ends lost 5 bases and 6 bases respectively, with 14 bases between them. Based on the CDR3 plus reference TRBV30 and TRBJ2-7, the full variable domain is SQTIHQWPATLVQPVGSPLSLECTVEGTSNPNLYWYRQAAGRGLQLLFYSVGIGQISSEVPQNLSASRPQDRQFILSSKKLLLSDSGFYLCAWCPQGSEQYFGPGTRLTVT.

This sequence joins TRBV19 and TRBJ2-2; D is undetermined. V lost 7 bases and J lost 3, with 6 bases in between. The germline gives CDR1 LNHDA, CDR2 SQIVND (reference sequence). This CDR3 region has 12 residues. CDR3 DNA sequence: TGTGCCAGTAATCGAGACACCGGGGAGCTGTTTTTT. Its translation is CASNRDTGELFF.

The genes are TRBV5-8 and TRBJ1-1; possibly TRBD1 for D (6 bases). The germline CDR1 and CDR2 sequences are SGHTS and YDEGEE. The CDR3 spans 13 residues. The V end lost 7 bases, the J end lost 5 bases, and 15 bases lay between the germline ends. The CDR3, as DNA: TGTGCCAGCTTACGGGGGGCGCAAACTGAAGCTTTCTTT. Protein sequence: CASLRGAQTEAFF.